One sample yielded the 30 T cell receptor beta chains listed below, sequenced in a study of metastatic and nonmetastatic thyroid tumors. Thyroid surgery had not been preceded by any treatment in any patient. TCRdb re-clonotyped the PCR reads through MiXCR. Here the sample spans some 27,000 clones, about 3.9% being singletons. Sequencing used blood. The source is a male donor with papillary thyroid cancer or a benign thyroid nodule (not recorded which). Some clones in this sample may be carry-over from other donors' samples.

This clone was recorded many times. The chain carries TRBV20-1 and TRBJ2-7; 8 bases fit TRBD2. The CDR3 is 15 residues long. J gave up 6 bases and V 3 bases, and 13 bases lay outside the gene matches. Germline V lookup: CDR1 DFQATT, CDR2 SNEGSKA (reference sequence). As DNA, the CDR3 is TGCAGTGCTAGGTCCTACAGGGAAGCGGGAGCCGAGCAGTACTTC. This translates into CSARSYREAGAEQYF.

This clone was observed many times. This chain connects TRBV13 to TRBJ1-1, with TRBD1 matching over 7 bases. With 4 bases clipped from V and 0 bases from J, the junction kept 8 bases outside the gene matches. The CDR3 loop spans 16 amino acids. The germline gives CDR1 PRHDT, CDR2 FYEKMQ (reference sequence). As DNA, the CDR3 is TGTGCCAGCAGCTCCTCCTCCGGGACAGTGAACACTGAAGCTTTCTTT. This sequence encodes CASSSSSGTVNTEAFF. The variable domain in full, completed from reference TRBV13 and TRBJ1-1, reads AAGVIQSPRHLIKEKRETATLKCYPIPRHDTVYWYQQGPGQDPQFLISFYEKMQSDKGSIPDRFSAQQFSDYHSELNMSSLELGDSALYFCASSSSSGTVNTEAFFGQGTRLTVV.

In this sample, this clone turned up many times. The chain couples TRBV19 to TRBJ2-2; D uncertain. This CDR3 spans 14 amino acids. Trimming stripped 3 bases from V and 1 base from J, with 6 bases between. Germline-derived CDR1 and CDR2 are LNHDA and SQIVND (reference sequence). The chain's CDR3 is CASSMAKNTGELFF. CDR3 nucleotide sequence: TGTGCCAGTAGTATGGCCAAGAACACCGGGGAGCTGTTTTTT.

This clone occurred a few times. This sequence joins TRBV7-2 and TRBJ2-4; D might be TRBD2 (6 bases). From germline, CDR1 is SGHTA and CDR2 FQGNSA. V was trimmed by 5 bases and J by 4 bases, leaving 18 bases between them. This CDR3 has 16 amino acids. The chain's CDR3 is CASSMAPGTPKNIQYF. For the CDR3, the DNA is TGTGCCAGCAGCATGGCACCCGGGACTCCAAAAAACATTCAGTACTTC.

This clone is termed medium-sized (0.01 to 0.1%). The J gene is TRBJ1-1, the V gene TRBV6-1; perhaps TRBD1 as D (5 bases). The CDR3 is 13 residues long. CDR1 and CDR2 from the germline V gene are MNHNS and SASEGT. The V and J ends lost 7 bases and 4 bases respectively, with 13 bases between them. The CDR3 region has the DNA TGTGCCAGCACCCCCGGAGGGGCCACTGAAGCTTTCTTT. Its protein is CASTPGGATEAFF.

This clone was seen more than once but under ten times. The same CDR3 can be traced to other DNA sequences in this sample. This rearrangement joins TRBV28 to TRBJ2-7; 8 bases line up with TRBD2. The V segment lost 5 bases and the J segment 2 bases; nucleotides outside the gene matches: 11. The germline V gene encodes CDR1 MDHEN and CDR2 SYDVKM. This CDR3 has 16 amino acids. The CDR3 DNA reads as TGTGCCAGCAGTACTACTAGCGGTCCAACTGCCTACGAGCAGTACTTC. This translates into CASSTTSGPTAYEQYF.

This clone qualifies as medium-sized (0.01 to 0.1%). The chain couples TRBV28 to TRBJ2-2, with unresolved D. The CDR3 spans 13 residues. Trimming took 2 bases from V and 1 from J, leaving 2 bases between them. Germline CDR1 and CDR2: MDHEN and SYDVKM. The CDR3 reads CASSLRNTGELFF. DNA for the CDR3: TGTGCCAGCAGTTTAAGGAACACCGGGGAGCTGTTTTTT.

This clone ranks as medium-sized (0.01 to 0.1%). The CDR3 DNA reads as TGTGCCAGCAGTTTTAATAATTCACCCCTCCACTTT. Translated, it gives CASSFNNSPLHF. The chain couples TRBV28 to TRBJ1-6, with D unclear. V was trimmed by 3 bases and J by 5 bases, leaving 2 bases between them. This CDR3 has 12 amino acids. CDR1 MDHEN and CDR2 SYDVKM come from the germline V gene.

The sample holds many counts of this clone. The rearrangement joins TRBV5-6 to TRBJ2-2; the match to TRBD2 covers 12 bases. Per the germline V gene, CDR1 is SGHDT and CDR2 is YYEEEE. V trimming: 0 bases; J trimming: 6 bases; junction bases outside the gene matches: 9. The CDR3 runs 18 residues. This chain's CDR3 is CASSLGLAGGSIAGELFF. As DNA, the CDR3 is TGTGCCAGCAGCTTGGGTCTAGCGGGAGGGAGTATCGCCGGGGAGCTGTTTTTT.

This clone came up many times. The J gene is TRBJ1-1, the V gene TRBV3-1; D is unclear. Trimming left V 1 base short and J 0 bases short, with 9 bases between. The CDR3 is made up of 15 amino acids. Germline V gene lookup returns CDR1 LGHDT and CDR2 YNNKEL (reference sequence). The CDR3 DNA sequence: TGTGCCAGCAGCCAAGCCAGATTTATGAACACTGAAGCTTTCTTT. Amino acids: CASSQARFMNTEAFF.

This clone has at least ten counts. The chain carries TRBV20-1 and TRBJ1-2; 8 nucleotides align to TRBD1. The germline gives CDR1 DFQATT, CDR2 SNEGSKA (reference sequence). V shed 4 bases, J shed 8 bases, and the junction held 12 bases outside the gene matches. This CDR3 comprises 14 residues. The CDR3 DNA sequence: TGCAGTGCTAAAGATTTGACAGGGGCTGGCGGCTACACCTTC. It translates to CSAKDLTGAGGYTF.

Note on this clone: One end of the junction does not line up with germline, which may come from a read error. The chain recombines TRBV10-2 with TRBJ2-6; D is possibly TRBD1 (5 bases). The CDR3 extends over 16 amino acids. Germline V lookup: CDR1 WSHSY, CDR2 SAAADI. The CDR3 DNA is TGCGCCAGCAGTGATTCCCGAGCGTCTGGGGCCAACGCCCTGACTTTC. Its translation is CASSDSRASGANALTF.

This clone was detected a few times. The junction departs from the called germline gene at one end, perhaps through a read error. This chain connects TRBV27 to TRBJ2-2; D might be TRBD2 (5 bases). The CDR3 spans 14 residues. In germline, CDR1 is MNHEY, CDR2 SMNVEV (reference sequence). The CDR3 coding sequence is TGTGCCAGCAGTTTATCGTTGGACGCCGGGGATCTGTTTTTT. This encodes CASSLSLDAGDLFF.

As DNA, the CDR3 is TGCGCCAGCAGCCTAGGGTCCGCGAACACCGGGGAGCTGTTTTTT. Encoded protein: CASSLGSANTGELFF. The rearrangement joins TRBV5-1 to TRBJ2-2; D call uncertain. The V end lost 4 bases, the J end lost 0 bases, and 10 bases lay between the germline ends. Germline-derived CDR1 and CDR2 are SGHRS and YFSETQ. This CDR3 comprises 15 residues.

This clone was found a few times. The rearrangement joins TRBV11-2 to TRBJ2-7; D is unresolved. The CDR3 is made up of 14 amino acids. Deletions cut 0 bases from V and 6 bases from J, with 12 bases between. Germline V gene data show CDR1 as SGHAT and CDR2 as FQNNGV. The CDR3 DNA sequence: TGTGCCAGCAGCTTAGACAGTTGGACCCGCGAGCAGTACTTC. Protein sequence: CASSLDSWTREQYF. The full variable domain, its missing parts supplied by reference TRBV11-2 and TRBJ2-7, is EAGVAQSPRYKIIEKRQSVAFWCNPISGHATLYWYQQILGQGPKLLIQFQNNGVVDDSQLPKDRFSAERLKGVDSTLKIQPAKLEDSAVYLCASSLDSWTREQYFGPGTRLTVT.

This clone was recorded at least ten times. CDR3 loop: CASPPVRQRRGGNTIYF. DNA for the CDR3: TGTGCCAGCCCACCGGTCAGGCAGAGGCGTGGAGGAAACACCATATATTTT. This chain uses TRBV6-4 with TRBJ1-3; D remains unclear. This CDR3 has 17 residues. The V gene's germline CDR1 is MRHNA and CDR2 SNTAGT. The germline V and J ends were trimmed by 8 bases and 4 bases, with 24 bases remaining between them.

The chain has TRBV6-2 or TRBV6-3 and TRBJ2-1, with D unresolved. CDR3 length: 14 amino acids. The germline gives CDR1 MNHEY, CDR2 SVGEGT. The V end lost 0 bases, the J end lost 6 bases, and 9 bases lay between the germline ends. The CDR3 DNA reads TGTGCCAGCAGTTACTCGAACGTTGCCAATGAGCAGTTCTTC. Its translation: CASSYSNVANEQFF.

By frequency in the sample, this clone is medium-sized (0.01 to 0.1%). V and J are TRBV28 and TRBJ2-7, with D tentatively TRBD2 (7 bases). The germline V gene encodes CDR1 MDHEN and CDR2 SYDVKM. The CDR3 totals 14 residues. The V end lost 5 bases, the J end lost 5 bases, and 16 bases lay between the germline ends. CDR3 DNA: TGTGCCAGCAGTGCCGAGCGGGACATGGACGAGCAGTACTTC. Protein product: CASSAERDMDEQYF.

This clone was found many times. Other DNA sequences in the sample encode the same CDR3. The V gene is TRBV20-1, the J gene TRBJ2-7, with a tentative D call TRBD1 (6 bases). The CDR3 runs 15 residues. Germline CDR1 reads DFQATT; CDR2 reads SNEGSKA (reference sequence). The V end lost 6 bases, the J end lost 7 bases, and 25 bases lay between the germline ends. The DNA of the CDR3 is TGCAGTGCAACGTTGGAGACAGGAGATGTGGGGGAGCAGTACTTC. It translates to CSATLETGDVGEQYF.

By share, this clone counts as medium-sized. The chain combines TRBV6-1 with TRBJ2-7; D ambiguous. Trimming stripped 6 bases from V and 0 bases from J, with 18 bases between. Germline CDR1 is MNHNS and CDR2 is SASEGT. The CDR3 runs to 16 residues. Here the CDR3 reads CASRSRGAHSSYEQYF. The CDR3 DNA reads TGTGCCAGCAGGTCAAGAGGCGCCCACTCCTCCTACGAGCAGTACTTC.

Written as DNA, the CDR3 is TGTGCCAGCATTGTGGCAGGGAGGGGCGGCTACACCTTC. Protein product: CASIVAGRGGYTF. The chain is built from TRBV28 and TRBJ1-2; weak D call: TRBD1 (5 bases). Trimming removed 7 bases from V and 8 bases from J, with 17 bases in between. The germline CDR1 and CDR2 sequences are MDHEN and SYDVKM. There are 13 residues in the CDR3.

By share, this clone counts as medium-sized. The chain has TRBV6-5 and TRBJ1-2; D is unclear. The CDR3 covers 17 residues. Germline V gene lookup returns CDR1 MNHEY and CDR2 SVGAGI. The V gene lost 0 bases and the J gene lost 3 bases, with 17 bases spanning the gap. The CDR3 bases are TGTGCCAGCAGTTACTCTATCCGGGCCATTGGGGACTATGGCTACACCTTC. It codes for CASSYSIRAIGDYGYTF.

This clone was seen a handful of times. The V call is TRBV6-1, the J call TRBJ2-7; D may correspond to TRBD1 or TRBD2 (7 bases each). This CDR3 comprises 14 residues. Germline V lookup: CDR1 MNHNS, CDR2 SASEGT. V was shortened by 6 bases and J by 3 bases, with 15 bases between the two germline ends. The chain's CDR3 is CASSRGDSLYEQYF. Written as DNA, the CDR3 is TGTGCCAGCAGCCGGGGGGACAGCCTCTACGAGCAGTACTTC.

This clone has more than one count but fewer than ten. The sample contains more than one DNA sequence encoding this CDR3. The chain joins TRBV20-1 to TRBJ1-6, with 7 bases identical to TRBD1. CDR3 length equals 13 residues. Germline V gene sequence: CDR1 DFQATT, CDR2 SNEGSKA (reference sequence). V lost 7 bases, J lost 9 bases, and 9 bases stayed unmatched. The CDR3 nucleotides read TGCAGTGTCTCTACAGGGGAGGGTTCACCCCTCCACTTT. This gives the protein CSVSTGEGSPLHF.

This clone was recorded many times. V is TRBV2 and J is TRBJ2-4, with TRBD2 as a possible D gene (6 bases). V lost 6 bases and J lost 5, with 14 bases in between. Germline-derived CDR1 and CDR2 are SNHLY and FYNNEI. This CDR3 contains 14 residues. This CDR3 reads CASRLARNQNIQYF. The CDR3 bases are TGTGCCAGCAGACTAGCCCGAAACCAAAACATTCAGTACTTC.

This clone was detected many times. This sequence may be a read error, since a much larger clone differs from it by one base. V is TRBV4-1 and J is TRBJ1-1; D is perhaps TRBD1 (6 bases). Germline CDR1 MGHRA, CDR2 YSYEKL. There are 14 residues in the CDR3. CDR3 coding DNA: TGCGCCAGCAGCCAAGAGTATCGGGACACTGAAGCTTCCTTT. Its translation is CASSQEYRDTEASF.

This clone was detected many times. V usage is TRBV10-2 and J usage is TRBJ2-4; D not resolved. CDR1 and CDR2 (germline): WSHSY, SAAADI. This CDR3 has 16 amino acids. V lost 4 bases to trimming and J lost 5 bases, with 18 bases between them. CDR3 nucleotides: TGCGCCAGCAGTGGACCCCCTTATGAGACCGAAAACATTCAGTACTTC. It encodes CASSGPPYETENIQYF.

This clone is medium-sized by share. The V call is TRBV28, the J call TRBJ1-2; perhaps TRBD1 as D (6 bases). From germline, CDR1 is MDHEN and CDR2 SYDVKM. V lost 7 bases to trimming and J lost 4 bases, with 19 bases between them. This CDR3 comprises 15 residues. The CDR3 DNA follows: TGTGCCAGCACCAACCTCTGGGGGCGAATCTATGGCTACACCTTC. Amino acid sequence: CASTNLWGRIYGYTF.

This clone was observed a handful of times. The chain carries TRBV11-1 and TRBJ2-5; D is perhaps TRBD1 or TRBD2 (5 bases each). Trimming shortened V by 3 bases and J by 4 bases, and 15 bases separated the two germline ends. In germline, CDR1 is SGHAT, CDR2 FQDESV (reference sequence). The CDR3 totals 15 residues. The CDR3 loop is CASSFRSLGGETQYF. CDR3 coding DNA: TGTGCCAGCAGCTTCCGCTCGCTTGGGGGAGAGACCCAGTACTTC.

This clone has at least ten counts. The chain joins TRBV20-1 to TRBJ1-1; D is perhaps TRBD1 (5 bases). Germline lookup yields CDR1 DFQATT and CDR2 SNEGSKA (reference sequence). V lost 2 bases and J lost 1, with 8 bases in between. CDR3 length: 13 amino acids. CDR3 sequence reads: CSARSTGNTEAFF. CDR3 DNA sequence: TGCAGTGCTAGAAGTACAGGGAACACTGAAGCTTTCTTT.